These T cell receptor beta chains were read from a single sample in a study of blood T cell repertoires in COVID-19. Profiling relied on immunoSEQ multiplex PCR, and the TCRdb table lists in-frame clones only, not all of them. The table includes roughly 39,000 clones, 85% to 95% detected once. Sequenced material: peripheral blood. The receptors shown here come from a human donor with active COVID-19. The donor label of this sample is uncertain. Each CDR3 is given with its conserved first and last residue. A D gene is named only where the DNA matches it firmly. Only some rows state a clone size, as once, few, many or a class for expanded clones.

D: TRBD1
length: 15
size: -
V: TRBV6-5
J: TRBJ1-2
CDR3: CASRPMGQGNYGYTF
DNA: TGTGCCAGCAGACCGATGGGACAGGGGAACTATGGCTACACCTTC

D: -
length: 13
size: -
V: TRBV12-3/TRBV12-4
J: TRBJ2-7
CDR3: CASSPEAVYEQYF
DNA: TGTGCCAGCAGTCCAGAGGCGGTCTACGAGCAGTACTTC

D: -
length: 15
size: -
V: TRBV19
J: TRBJ2-2
CDR3: CASTKNRGYVGELFF
DNA: TGTGCCAGTACCAAGAACCGGGGGTATGTCGGGGAGCTGTTTTTT

D: -
length: 14
size: -
V: TRBV6-2/TRBV6-3
J: TRBJ1-5
CDR3: CASSPRLGNQPQHF
DNA: TGTGCCAGCAGCCCGAGACTGGGCAATCAGCCCCAGCATTTT

D: TRBD1
length: 13
size: once
V: TRBV3-1/TRBV3-2
J: TRBJ2-3
CDR3: CASSLRGINTQYF
DNA: TGTGCCAGCAGCCTCAGGGGGATTAATACGCAGTATTTT

D: TRBD2
length: 15
size: -
V: TRBV9
J: TRBJ2-7
CDR3: CASSVGSGGSYEQYF
DNA: TGTGCCAGCAGCGTAGGGAGCGGGGGCTCCTACGAGCAGTACTTC

D: -
length: 15
size: -
V: TRBV5-6
J: TRBJ2-7
CDR3: CASSAPSRAPYEQYF
DNA: TGTGCCAGCAGCGCCCCCAGCAGGGCACCCTACGAGCAGTACTTC

D: TRBD2
length: 16
size: -
V: TRBV7-8
J: TRBJ2-5
CDR3: CASSLPVAGGSETQYF
DNA: TGTGCCAGCAGCTTACCGGTAGCGGGAGGGTCTGAGACCCAGTACTTC

D: -
length: 16
size: -
V: TRBV4-3
J: TRBJ2-1
CDR3: CASSQGTGGVSDEQFF
DNA: TGCGCCAGCAGCCAAGGGACCGGCGGGGTATCCGATGAGCAGTTCTTC

D: -
length: 16
size: once
V: TRBV2
J: TRBJ1-2
CDR3: CASTGTLSSSLYGYTF
DNA: TGTGCCAGCACCGGGACACTTTCCTCTTCCCTCTATGGCTACACCTTC

D: -
length: 16
size: -
V: TRBV19
J: TRBJ2-4
CDR3: CASSGQERLAKNIQYF
DNA: TGTGCCAGTAGTGGCCAAGAGCGGCTAGCCAAAAACATTCAGTACTTC

D: TRBD1
length: 14
size: -
V: TRBV14
J: TRBJ2-7
CDR3: CASSHRRQGYEQYF
DNA: TGTGCCAGCAGCCACCGCAGACAGGGTTACGAGCAGTACTTC

D: TRBD1
length: 15
size: -
V: TRBV6-2/TRBV6-3
J: TRBJ2-3
CDR3: CASSHRDRGTDTQYF
DNA: TGTGCCAGCAGCCACAGGGACAGGGGAACAGATACGCAGTATTTT

D: -
length: 12
size: -
V: TRBV7-9
J: TRBJ2-7
CDR3: CASSLVGREQYF
DNA: TGTGCCAGCAGCTTAGTGGGGCGGGAGCAGTACTTC

D: -
length: 16
size: -
V: TRBV27
J: TRBJ1-6
CDR3: CASRTLSRGPNSPLHF
DNA: TGTGCCAGCAGAACCCTGAGCAGGGGCCCGAATTCACCCCTCCACTTT

D: -
length: 13
size: few
V: TRBV25-1
J: TRBJ1-2
CDR3: CASSVRPGDGYTF
DNA: TGTGCCAGTAGCGTTCGGCCAGGGGATGGCTACACCTTC

D: TRBD2
length: 16
size: -
V: TRBV5-6
J: TRBJ2-2
CDR3: CASSFPSGFGTGELFF
DNA: TGTGCCAGCAGCTTCCCTAGCGGATTCGGGACCGGGGAGCTGTTTTTT

D: -
length: 14
size: -
V: TRBV7-2
J: TRBJ1-2
CDR3: CASSLEGETGGYTF
DNA: TGTGCCAGCAGCTTAGAAGGAGAGACAGGTGGCTACACCTTC

D: TRBD2
length: 17
size: -
V: TRBV4-1
J: TRBJ2-1
CDR3: CASSQSPTSGWDNEQFF
DNA: TGCGCCAGCAGCCAGTCGCCTACTAGCGGGTGGGACAATGAGCAGTTCTTC

D: -
length: 14
size: -
V: TRBV6-1
J: TRBJ2-7
CDR3: CASSDRSLSYEQYF
DNA: TGTGCCAGCAGTGACCGGAGCTTATCCTACGAGCAGTACTTC

D: TRBD1
length: 14
size: -
V: TRBV28
J: TRBJ1-4
CDR3: CASRVSGGVEKLFF
DNA: TGTGCCAGCAGGGTATCAGGGGGCGTGGAGAAACTGTTTTTT

D: -
length: 14
size: -
V: TRBV28
J: TRBJ2-5
CDR3: CASSLPPRSVTRYF
DNA: TGTGCCAGCAGCCTACCCCCGCGCTCCGTCACCCGGTACTTC

D: TRBD2
length: 16
size: -
V: TRBV28
J: TRBJ2-3
CDR3: CASTVSGTSGTDTQYF
DNA: TGTGCCAGCACCGTCTCCGGGACTAGCGGTACAGATACGCAGTATTTT

D: TRBD1
length: 15
size: -
V: TRBV5-4
J: TRBJ1-1
CDR3: CASSSGTGMNTEAFF
DNA: TGTGCCAGCAGCTCAGGGACAGGTATGAACACTGAAGCTTTCTTT

D: -
length: 14
size: -
V: TRBV27
J: TRBJ2-7
CDR3: CASSPNTGSAEQYF
DNA: TGTGCCAGCAGTCCTAATACAGGTTCCGCCGAGCAGTACTTC

D: TRBD2
length: 16
size: -
V: TRBV6-2/TRBV6-3
J: TRBJ2-7
CDR3: CASSYSILAGFYEQYF
DNA: TGTGCCAGCAGTTACTCGATACTAGCGGGGTTCTACGAGCAGTACTTC

D: -
length: 15
size: once
V: TRBV19
J: TRBJ2-4
CDR3: CASTPPGYSKNIQYF
DNA: TGTGCCAGTACCCCCCCCGGGTACTCCAAAAACATTCAGTACTTC

D: -
length: 16
size: -
V: TRBV9
J: TRBJ2-5
CDR3: CASSSRDSYSLETQYF
DNA: TGTGCCAGCAGCTCCCGGGACTCCTATTCCTTGGAGACCCAGTACTTC

D: -
length: 14
size: -
V: TRBV24-1
J: TRBJ2-3
CDR3: CATSDQGGTDTQYF
DNA: TGTGCCACCAGTGACCAGGGAGGTACAGATACGCAGTATTTT

D: -
length: 14
size: -
V: TRBV3-1/TRBV3-2
J: TRBJ1-2
CDR3: CASSQDSGNYGYTF
DNA: TGTGCCAGCAGCCAAGATTCAGGGAACTATGGCTACACCTTC

D: -
length: 13
size: once
V: TRBV10-3
J: TRBJ2-7
CDR3: CAISDAIYYEQYF
DNA: TGTGCCATCAGTGATGCGATTTACTACGAGCAGTACTTC

D: -
length: 14
size: -
V: TRBV6-2/TRBV6-3
J: TRBJ2-3
CDR3: CASSYSSLLDTQYF
DNA: TGTGCCAGCAGTTACTCGAGTCTCTTAGATACGCAGTATTTT

D: TRBD1
length: 16
size: -
V: TRBV4-1
J: TRBJ2-7
CDR3: CASSHSGTGRSYEQYF
DNA: TGCGCCAGCAGCCATTCCGGGACAGGCCGTTCCTACGAGCAGTACTTC

D: -
length: 15
size: -
V: TRBV9
J: TRBJ1-1
CDR3: CASSAGQNLNTEAFF
DNA: TGTGCCAGCAGCGCCGGACAGAACCTGAACACTGAAGCTTTCTTT

D: TRBD2
length: 16
size: -
V: TRBV7-2
J: TRBJ2-3
CDR3: CASSGGTSGSTDTQYF
DNA: TGTGCCAGCAGCGGGGGGACTAGCGGAAGCACAGATACGCAGTATTTT

D: -
length: 14
size: -
V: TRBV6-6
J: TRBJ2-3
CDR3: CASSYSPGADTQYF
DNA: TGTGCCAGCAGTTACTCGCCGGGGGCAGATACGCAGTATTTT

D: TRBD2
length: 17
size: -
V: TRBV12-5
J: TRBJ2-2
CDR3: CASGFNPGRAEHGELFF
DNA: TGTGCTAGTGGTTTCAATCCCGGGAGGGCCGAACATGGGGAGCTGTTTTTT

D: -
length: 15
size: -
V: TRBV5-1
J: TRBJ2-7
CDR3: CASSLAAGNLDEQYF
DNA: TGCGCCAGCAGCTTGGCGGCAGGGAATCTCGACGAGCAGTACTTC

D: TRBD1
length: 13
size: once
V: TRBV6-5
J: TRBJ1-2
CDR3: CASTLTGQGGYTF
DNA: TGTGCCAGCACCCTGACAGGGCAGGGCGGCTACACCTTC

D: -
length: 12
size: -
V: TRBV5-1
J: TRBJ1-2
CDR3: CASSTNGDGYTF
DNA: TGCGCCAGCAGTACGAACGGGGATGGCTACACCTTC

D: -
length: 16
size: -
V: TRBV5-1
J: TRBJ2-3
CDR3: CASSLGQGGPTDTQYF
DNA: TGCGCCAGCAGCTTAGGGCAGGGAGGTCCGACAGATACGCAGTATTTT

D: -
length: 14
size: -
V: TRBV5-1
J: TRBJ2-7
CDR3: CASSSSGINYEQYF
DNA: TGCGCCAGCAGCAGCTCCGGGATAAATTACGAGCAGTACTTC

D: TRBD2
length: 14
size: -
V: TRBV11-2
J: TRBJ2-7
CDR3: CASSGGLVPYEQYF
DNA: TGTGCCAGCAGCGGGGGACTAGTCCCTTACGAGCAGTACTTC

D: TRBD1
length: 14
size: -
V: TRBV7-9
J: TRBJ1-1
CDR3: CASLTGDRRTEAFF
DNA: TGTGCCAGCCTCACAGGGGACCGGAGAACTGAAGCTTTCTTT

D: -
length: 14
size: -
V: TRBV14
J: TRBJ2-3
CDR3: CASSQGLLTDTQYF
DNA: TGTGCCAGCAGCCAAGGACTTCTCACAGATACGCAGTATTTT

D: TRBD1
length: 14
size: -
V: TRBV24-1
J: TRBJ1-2
CDR3: CATSDGDRGYGYTF
DNA: TGTGCCACCAGTGATGGGGACAGGGGCTATGGCTACACCTTC

D: -
length: 14
size: -
V: TRBV19
J: TRBJ2-3
CDR3: CASSIGTSTDTQYF
DNA: TGTGCCAGTAGTATAGGGACTAGCACAGATACGCAGTATTTT

D: -
length: 12
size: -
V: TRBV24-1
J: TRBJ2-7
CDR3: CATSDGSNEQYF
DNA: TGTGCCACCAGTGATGGGAGTAACGAGCAGTACTTC